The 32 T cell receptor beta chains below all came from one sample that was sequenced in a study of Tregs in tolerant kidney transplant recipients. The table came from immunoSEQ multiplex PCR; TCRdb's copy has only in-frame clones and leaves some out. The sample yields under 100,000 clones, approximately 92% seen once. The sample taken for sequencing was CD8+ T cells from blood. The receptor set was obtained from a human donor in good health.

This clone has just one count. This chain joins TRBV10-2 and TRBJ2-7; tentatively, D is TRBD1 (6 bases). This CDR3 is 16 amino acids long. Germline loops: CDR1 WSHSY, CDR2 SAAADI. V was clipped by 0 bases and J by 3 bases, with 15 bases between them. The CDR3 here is CASSESTGILVYEQYF. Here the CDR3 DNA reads TGCGCCAGCAGTGAGTCAACAGGGATCCTGGTCTACGAGCAGTACTTC.

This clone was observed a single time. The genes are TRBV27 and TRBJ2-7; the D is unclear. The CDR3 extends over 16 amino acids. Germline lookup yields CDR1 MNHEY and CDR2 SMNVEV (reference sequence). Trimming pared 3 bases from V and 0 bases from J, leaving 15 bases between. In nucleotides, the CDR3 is TGTGCCAGCAGTTTCGATAAGCCGGATGACTCCTACGAGCAGTACTTC. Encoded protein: CASSFDKPDDSYEQYF.

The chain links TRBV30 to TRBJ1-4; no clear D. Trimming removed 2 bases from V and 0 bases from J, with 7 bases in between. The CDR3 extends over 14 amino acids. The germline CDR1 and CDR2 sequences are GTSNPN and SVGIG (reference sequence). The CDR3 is CAWSSAATNEKLFF. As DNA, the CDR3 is TGTGCCTGGAGTTCTGCAGCAACTAATGAAAAACTGTTTTTT. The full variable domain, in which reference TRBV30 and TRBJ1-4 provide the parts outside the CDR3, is SQTIHQWPATLVQPVGSPLSLECTVEGTSNPNLYWYRQAAGRGLQLLFYSVGIGQISSEVPQNLSASRPQDRQFILSSKKLLLSDSGFYLCAWSSAATNEKLFFGSGTQLSVL.

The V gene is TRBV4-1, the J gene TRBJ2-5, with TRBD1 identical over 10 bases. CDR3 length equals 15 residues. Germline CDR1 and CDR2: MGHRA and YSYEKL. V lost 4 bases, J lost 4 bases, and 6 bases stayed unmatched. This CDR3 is CASSLDRGNPETQYF. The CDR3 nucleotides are TGCGCCAGCAGCCTGGACAGGGGGAACCCAGAGACCCAGTACTTC.

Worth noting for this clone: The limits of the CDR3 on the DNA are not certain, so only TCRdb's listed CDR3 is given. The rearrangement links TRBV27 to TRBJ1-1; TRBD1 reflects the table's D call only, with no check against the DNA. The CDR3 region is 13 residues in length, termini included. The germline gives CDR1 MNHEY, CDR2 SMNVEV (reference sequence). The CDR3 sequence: CASSLDKATEAFF.

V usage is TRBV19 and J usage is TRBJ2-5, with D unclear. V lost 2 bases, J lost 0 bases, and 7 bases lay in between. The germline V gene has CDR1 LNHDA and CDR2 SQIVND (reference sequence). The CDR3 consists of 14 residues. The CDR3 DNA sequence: TGTGCCAGTAGTATAAACGGATACCAAGAGACCCAGTACTTC. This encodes CASSINGYQETQYF.

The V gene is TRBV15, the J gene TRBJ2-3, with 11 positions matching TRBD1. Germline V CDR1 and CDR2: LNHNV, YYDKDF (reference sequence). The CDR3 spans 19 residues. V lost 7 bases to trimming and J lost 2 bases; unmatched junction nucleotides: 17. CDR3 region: CATTPRGQGAQGSTDTQYF. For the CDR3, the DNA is TGTGCCACCACCCCGAGAGGACAGGGGGCGCAGGGGTCCACAGATACGCAGTATTTT.

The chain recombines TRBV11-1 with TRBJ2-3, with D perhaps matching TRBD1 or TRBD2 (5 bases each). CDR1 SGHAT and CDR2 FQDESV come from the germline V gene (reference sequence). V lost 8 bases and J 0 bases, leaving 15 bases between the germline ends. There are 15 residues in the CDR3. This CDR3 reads CASGKWWGSTDTQYF. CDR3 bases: TGTGCCAGCGGCAAATGGTGGGGGAGCACAGATACGCAGTATTTT.

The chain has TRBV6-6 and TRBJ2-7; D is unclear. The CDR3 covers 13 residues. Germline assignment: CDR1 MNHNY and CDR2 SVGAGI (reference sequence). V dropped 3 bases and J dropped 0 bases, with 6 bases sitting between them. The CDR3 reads CASSYQDSYEQYF. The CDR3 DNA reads TGTGCCAGCAGTTATCAGGACTCCTACGAGCAGTACTTC.

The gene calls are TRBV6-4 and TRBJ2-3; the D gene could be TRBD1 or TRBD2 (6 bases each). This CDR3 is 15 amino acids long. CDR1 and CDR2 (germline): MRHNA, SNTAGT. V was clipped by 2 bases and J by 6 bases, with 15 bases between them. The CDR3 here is CASSDGATGADTQYF. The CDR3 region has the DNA TGTGCCAGCAGTGACGGGGCGACGGGGGCGGATACGCAGTATTTT.

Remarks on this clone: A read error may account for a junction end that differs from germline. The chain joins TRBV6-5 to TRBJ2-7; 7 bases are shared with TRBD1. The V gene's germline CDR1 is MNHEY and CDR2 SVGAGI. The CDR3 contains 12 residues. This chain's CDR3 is CASSLTGDEQHF. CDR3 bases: TGTGCCAGCAGTCTCACAGGGGACGAGCAGCACTTC.

The CDR3 sequence: CASSEAKDRANTEAFF. CDR3 in DNA: TGTGCCAGCAGTGAAGCGAAGGACAGGGCGAACACTGAAGCTTTCTTT. The J gene is TRBJ1-1, the V gene TRBV2, with TRBD1 matching over 8 bases. V lost 0 bases and J lost 1; bases outside the gene matches: 4. Germline CDR1 and CDR2: SNHLY and FYNNEI. The CDR3 is made up of 16 amino acids.

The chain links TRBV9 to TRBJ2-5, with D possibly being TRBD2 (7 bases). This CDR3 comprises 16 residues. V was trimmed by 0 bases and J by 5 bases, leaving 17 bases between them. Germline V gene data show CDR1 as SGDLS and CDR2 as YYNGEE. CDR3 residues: CASSVGGGGARETQYF. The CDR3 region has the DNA TGTGCCAGCAGCGTAGGAGGAGGGGGGGCGAGGGAGACCCAGTACTTC.

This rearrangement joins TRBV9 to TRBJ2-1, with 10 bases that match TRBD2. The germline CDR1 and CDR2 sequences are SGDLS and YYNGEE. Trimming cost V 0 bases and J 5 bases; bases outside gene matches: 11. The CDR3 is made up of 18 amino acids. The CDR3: CASSVARPLAGADNEQFF. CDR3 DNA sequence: TGTGCCAGCAGCGTAGCCCGACCCCTAGCGGGGGCCGACAATGAGCAGTTCTTC.

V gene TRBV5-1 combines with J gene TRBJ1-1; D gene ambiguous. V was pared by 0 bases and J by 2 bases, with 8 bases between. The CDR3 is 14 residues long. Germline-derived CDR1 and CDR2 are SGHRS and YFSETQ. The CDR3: CASSLATGNTEAFF. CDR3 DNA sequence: TGCGCCAGCAGCTTGGCGACCGGTAACACTGAAGCTTTCTTT.

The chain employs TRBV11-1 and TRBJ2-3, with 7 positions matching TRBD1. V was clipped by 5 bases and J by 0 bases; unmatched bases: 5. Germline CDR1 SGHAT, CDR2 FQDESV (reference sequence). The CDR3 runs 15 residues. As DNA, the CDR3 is TGTGCCAGCAGCCCGACAGGGAGTAGCACAGATACGCAGTATTTT. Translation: CASSPTGSSTDTQYF.

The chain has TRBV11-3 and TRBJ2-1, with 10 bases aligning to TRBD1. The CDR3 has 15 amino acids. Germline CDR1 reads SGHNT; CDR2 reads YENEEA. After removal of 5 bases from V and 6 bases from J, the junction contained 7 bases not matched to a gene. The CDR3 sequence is CASSPRDRGINEQFF. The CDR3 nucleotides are TGTGCCAGCAGCCCCCGGGACAGGGGTATCAATGAGCAGTTCTTC. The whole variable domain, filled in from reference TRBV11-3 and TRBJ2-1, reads EAGVVQSPRYKIIEKKQPVAFWCNPISGHNTLYWYLQNLGQGPELLIRYENEEAVDDSQLPKDRFSAERLKGVDSTLKIQPAELGDSAVYLCASSPRDRGINEQFFGPGTRLTVL.

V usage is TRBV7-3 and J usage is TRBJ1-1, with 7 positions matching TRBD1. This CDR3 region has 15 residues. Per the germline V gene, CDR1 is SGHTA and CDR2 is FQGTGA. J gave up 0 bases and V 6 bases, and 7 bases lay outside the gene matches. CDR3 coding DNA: TGTGCCAGCAGGGAGACAGGGAACATGAACACTGAAGCTTTCTTT. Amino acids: CASRETGNMNTEAFF.

CDR3 coding DNA: TGTGCCAGCAGCTCCGGGACAGGGTTGAGGGAGCAGTACTTC. Amino acid sequence: CASSSGTGLREQYF. The chain has TRBV13 and TRBJ2-7; 9 bases match TRBD1. Germline-derived CDR1 and CDR2 are PRHDT and FYEKMQ (reference sequence). V was pared by 4 bases and J by 7 bases, with 8 bases of the junction left unmatched. The CDR3 totals 14 residues.

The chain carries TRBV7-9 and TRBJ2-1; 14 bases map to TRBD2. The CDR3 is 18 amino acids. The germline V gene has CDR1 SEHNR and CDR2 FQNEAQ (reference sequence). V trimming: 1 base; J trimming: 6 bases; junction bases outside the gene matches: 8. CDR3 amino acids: CASSLVGTSGRLGNEQFF. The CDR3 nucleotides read TGTGCCAGCAGCTTAGTAGGGACTAGCGGGAGATTGGGCAATGAGCAGTTCTTC.

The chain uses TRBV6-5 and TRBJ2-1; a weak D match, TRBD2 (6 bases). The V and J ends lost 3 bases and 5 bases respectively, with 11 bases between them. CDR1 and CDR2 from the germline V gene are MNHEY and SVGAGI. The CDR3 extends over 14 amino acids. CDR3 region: CASSYGDSNNEQFF. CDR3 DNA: TGTGCCAGCAGTTATGGGGACTCAAACAATGAGCAGTTCTTC.

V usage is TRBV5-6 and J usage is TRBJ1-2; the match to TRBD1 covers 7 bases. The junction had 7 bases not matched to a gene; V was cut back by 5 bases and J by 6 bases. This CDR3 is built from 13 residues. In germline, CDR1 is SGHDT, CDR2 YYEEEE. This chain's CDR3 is CASRLDRANGYTF. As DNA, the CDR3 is TGTGCCAGCAGACTAGACAGGGCTAATGGCTACACCTTC.

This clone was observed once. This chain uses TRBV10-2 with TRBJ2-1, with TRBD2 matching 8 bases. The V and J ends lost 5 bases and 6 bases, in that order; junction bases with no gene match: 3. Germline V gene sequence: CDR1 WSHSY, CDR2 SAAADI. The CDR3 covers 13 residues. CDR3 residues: CASSSGRGNEQFF. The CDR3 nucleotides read TGCGCCAGCAGTAGCGGGAGAGGCAATGAGCAGTTCTTC.

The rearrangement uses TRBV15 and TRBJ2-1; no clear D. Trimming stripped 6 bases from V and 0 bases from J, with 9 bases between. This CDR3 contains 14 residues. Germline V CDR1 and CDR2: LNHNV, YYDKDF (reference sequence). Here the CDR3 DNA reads TGTGCCACCAGTAGCACAAGCTCCTACAATGAGCAGTTCTTC. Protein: CATSSTSSYNEQFF.

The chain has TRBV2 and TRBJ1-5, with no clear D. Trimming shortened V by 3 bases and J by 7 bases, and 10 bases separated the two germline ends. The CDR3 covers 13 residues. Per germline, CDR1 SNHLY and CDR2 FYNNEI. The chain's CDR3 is CASSDTGFQPQHF. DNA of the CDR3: TGTGCCAGCAGTGATACTGGGTTCCAGCCCCAGCATTTT.

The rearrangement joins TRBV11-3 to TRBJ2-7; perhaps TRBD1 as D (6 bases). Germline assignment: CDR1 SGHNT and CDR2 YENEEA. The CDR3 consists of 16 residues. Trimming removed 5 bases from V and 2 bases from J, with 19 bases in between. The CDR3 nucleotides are TGTGCCAGCAGCGCGGTTATCCGGGACACCACCTACGAGCAGTACTTC. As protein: CASSAVIRDTTYEQYF.

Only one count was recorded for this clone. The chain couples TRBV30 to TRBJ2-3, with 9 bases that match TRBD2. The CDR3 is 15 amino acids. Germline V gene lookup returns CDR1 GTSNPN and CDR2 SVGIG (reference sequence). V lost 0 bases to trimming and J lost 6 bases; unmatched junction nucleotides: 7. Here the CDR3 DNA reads TGTGCCTGGAGTGTACTGGCGGGGGGGACGGATACGCAGTATTTT. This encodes CAWSVLAGGTDTQYF.

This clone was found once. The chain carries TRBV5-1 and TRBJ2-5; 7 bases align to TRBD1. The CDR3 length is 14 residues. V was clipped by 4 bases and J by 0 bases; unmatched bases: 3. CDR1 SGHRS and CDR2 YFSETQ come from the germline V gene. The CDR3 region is CASSTGQYQETQYF. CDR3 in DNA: TGCGCCAGCAGCACGGGACAGTACCAAGAGACCCAGTACTTC.

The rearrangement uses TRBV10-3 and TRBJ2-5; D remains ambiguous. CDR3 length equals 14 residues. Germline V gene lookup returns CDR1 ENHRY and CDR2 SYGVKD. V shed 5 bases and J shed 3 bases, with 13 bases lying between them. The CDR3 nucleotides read TGTGCCATCAGTCCCTCGGACCTTGAAGAGACCCAGTACTTC. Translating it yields CAISPSDLEETQYF.

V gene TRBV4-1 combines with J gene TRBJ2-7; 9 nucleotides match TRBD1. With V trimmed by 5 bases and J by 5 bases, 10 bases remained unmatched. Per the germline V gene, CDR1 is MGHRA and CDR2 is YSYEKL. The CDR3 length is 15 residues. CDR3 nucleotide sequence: TGCGCCAGCAGCGAACGGACAGGGGCCGCCCACGAGCAGTACTTC. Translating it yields CASSERTGAAHEQYF.

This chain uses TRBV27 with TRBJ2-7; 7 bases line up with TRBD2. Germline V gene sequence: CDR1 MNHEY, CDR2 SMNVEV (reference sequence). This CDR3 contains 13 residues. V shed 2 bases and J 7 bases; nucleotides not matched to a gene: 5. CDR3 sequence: CASSLTAGREQYF. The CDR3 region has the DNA TGTGCCAGCAGTTTAACAGCGGGGCGGGAGCAGTACTTC.

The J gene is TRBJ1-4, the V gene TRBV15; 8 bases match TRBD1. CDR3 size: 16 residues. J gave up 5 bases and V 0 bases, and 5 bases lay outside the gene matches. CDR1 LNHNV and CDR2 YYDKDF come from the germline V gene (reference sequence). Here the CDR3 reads CATSRDLTGGNEKLFF. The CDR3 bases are TGTGCCACCAGCAGAGATCTAACAGGGGGGAATGAAAAACTGTTTTTT. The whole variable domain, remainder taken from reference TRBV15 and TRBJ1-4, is DAMVIQNPRYQVTQFGKPVTLSCSQTLNHNVMYWYQQKSSQAPKLLFHYYDKDFNNEADTPDNFQSRRPNTSFCFLDIRSPGLGDTAMYLCATSRDLTGGNEKLFFGSGTQLSVL.